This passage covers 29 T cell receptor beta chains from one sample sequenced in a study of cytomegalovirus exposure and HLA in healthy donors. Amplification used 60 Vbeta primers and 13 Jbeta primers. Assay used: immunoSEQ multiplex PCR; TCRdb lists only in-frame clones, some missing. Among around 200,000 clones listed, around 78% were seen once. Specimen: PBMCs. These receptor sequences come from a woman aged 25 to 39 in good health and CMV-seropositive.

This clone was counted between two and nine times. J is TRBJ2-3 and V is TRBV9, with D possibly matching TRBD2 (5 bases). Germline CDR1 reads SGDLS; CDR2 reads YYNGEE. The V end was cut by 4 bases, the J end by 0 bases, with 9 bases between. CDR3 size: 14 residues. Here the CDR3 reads CASSQRTSTDTQYF. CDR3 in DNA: TGTGCCAGCAGCCAGAGGACTAGCACAGATACGCAGTATTTT.

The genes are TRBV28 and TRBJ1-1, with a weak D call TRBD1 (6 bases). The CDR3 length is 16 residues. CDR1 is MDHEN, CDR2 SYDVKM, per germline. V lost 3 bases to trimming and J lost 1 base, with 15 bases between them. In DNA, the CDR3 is TGTGCCAGCAGTTTGGTTGGGGGCCTAGGGAACACTGAAGCTTTCTTT. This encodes CASSLVGGLGNTEAFF.

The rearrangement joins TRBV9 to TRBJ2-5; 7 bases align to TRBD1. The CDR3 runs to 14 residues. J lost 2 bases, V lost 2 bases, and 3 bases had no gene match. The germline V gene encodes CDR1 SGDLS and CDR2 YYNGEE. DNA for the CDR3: TGTGCCAGCAGCGTTACAGGGGATCAAGAGACCCAGTACTTC. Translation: CASSVTGDQETQYF.

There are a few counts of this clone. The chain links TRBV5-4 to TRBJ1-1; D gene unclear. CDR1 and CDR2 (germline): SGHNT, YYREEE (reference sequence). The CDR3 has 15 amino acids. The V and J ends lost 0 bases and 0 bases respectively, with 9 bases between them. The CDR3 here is CASSLAEGMNTEAFF. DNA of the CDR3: TGTGCCAGCAGCTTGGCAGAGGGAATGAACACTGAAGCTTTCTTT.

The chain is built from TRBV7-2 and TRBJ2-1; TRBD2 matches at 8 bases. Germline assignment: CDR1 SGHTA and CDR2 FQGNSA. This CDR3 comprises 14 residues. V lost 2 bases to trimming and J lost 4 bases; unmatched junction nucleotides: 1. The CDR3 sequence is CASSLTSGYNEQFF. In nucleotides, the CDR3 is TGTGCCAGCAGCTTAACTAGCGGTTACAATGAGCAGTTCTTC.

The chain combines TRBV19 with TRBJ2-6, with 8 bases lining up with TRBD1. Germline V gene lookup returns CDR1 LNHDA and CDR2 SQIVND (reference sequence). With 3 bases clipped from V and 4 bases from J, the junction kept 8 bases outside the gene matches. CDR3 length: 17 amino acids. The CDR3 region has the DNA TGTGCCAGTAGTATTGGTACAGGGGGGTCCGGGGCCAACGTCCTGACTTTC. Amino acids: CASSIGTGGSGANVLTF.

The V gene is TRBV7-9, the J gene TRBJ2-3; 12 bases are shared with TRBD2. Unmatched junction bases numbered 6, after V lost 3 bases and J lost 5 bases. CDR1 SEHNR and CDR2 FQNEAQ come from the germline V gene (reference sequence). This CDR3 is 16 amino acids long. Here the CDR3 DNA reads TGTGCCAGCAGCTTTCCTAGCGGGAGGGCCGGAGATACGCAGTATTTT. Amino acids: CASSFPSGRAGDTQYF.

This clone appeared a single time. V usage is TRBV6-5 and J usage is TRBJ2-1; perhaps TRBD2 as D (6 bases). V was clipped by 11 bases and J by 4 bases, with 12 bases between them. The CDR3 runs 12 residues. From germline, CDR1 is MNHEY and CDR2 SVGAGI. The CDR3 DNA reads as TGTGCCGTGGGGGGTACTTACAATGAGCAGTTCTTC. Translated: CAVGGTYNEQFF.

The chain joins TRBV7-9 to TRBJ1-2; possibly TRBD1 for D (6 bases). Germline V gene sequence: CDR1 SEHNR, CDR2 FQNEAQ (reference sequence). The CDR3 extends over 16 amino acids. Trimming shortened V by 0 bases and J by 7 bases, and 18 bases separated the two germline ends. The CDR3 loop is CASSLANPQGPAGYTF. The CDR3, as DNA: TGTGCCAGCAGCTTAGCGAACCCGCAGGGGCCGGCTGGCTACACCTTC.

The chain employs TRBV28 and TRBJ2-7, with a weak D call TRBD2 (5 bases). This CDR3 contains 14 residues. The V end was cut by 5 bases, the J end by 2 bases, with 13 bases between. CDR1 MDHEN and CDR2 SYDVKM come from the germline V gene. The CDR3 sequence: CASSPPGLPYEQYF. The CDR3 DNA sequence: TGTGCCAGCAGTCCCCCGGGGTTACCCTACGAGCAGTACTTC.

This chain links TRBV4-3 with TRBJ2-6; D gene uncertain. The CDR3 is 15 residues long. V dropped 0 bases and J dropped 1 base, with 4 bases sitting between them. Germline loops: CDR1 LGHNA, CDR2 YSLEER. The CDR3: CASSQDSSGANVLTF. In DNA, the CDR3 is TGCGCCAGCAGCCAAGATTCTTCTGGGGCCAACGTCCTGACTTTC.

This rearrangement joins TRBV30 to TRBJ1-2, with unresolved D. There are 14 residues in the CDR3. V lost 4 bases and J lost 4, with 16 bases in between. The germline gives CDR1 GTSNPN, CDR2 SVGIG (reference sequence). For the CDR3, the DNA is TGTGCCTGGATCTCGACTCCTCTCCTCTATGGCTACACCTTC. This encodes CAWISTPLLYGYTF.

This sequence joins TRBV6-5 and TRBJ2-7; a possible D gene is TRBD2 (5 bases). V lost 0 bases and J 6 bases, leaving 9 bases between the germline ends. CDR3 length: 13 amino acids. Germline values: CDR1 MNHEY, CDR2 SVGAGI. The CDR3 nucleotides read TGTGCCAGCAGTTACTCGATACGGGGCGAGCAGTACTTC. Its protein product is CASSYSIRGEQYF.

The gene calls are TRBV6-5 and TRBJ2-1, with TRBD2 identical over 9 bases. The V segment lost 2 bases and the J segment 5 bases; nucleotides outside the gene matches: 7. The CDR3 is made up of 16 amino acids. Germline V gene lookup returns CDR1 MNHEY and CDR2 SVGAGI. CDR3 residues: CASSYRPSGAHNEQFF. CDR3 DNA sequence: TGTGCCAGCAGTTACAGACCTAGCGGGGCACACAATGAGCAGTTCTTC.

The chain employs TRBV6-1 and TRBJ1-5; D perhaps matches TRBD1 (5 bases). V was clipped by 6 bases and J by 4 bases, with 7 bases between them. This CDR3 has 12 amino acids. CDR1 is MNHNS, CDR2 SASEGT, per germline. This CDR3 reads CASRGVNQPQHF. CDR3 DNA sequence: TGTGCCAGCAGAGGGGTTAATCAGCCCCAGCATTTT.

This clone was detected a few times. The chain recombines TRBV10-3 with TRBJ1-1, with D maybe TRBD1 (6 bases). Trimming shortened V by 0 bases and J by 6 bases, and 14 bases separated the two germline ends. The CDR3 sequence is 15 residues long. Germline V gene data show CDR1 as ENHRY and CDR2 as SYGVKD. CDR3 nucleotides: TGTGCCATCAGTGAGTCGGGTGGGGGCTTCGCTGAAGCTTTCTTT. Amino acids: CAISESGGGFAEAFF.

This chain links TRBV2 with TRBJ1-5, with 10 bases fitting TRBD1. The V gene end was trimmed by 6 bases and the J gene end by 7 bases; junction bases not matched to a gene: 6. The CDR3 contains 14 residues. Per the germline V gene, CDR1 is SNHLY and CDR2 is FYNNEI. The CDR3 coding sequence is TGTGCCAGCAGGGCCCGGGACAGGGGACAGCCCCAGCATTTT. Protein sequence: CASRARDRGQPQHF.

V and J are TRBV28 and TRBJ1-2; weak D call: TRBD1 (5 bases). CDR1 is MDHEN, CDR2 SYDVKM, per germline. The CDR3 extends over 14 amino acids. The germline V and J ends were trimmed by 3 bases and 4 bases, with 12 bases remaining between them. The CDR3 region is CASSFDVGGYGYTF. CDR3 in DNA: TGTGCCAGCAGTTTTGATGTGGGGGGCTATGGCTACACCTTC.

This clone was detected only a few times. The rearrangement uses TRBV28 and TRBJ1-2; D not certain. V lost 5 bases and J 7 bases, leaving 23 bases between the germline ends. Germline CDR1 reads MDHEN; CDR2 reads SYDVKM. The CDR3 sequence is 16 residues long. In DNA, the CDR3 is TGTGCCAGCAGTACCGATCCGAGGGAACCCGGCAGTGGCTACACCTTC. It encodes CASSTDPREPGSGYTF.

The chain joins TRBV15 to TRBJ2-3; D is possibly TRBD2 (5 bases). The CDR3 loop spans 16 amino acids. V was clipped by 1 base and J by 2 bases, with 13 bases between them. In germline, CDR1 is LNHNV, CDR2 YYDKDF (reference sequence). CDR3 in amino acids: CATSRGGDFPTDTQYF. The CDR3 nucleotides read TGTGCCACCAGCAGAGGGGGAGACTTTCCCACAGATACGCAGTATTTT.

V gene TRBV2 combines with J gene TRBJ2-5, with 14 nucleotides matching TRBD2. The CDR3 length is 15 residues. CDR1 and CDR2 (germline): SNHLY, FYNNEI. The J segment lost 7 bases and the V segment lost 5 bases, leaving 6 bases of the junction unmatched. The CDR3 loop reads CASSIGTSGGGTQYF. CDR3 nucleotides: TGTGCCAGCAGTATAGGGACTAGCGGGGGCGGGACCCAGTACTTC.

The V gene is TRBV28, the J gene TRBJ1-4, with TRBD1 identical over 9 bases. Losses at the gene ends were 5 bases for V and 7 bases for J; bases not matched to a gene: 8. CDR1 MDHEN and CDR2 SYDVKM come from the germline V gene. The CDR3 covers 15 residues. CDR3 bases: TGTGCCAGCAGTCCCCCCGGGACAGGGCGTGAAAAACTGTTTTTT. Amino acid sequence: CASSPPGTGREKLFF.

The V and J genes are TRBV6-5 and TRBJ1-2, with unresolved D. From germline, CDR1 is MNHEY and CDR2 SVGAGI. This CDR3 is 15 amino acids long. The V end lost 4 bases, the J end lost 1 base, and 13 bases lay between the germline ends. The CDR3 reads CASSSPRGFNYGYTF. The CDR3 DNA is TGTGCCAGCAGTTCCCCACGAGGCTTTAACTATGGCTACACCTTC.

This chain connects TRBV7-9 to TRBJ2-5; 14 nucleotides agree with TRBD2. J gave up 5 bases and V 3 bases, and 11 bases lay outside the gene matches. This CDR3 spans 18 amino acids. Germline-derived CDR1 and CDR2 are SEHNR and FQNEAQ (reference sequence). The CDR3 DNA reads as TGTGCCAGCAGCTTTAGGCGGGGACTAGCGGGAGTTGCGGAGACCCAGTACTTC. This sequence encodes CASSFRRGLAGVAETQYF.

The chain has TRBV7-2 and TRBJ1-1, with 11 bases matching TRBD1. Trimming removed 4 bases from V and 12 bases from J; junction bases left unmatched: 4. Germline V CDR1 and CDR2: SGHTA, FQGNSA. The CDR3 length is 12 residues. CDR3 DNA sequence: TGTGCCAGCAGCTGGGGACAGGGGGGAACTTTCTTT. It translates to CASSWGQGGTFF.

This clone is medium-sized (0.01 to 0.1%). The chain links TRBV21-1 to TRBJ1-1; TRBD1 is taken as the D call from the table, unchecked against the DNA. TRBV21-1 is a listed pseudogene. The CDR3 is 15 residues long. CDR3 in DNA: TGTGCCAGCAGCAAACTGACAGGGGGGAACACTGAAGCTTTCTTT. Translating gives CASSKLTGGNTEAFF.

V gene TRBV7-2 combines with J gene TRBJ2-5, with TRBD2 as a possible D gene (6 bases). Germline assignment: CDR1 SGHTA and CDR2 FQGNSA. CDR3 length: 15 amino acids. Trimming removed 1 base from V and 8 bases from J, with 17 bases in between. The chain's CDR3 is CASSLVAGRRDTQYF. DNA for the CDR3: TGTGCCAGCAGCTTAGTGGCGGGGAGAAGAGATACCCAGTACTTC.

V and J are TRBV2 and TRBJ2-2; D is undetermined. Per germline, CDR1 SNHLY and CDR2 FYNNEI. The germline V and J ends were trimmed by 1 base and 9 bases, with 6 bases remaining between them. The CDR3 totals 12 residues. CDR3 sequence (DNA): TGTGCCAGCAGTGAAGTGGGCCGGGAGCTGTTTTTT. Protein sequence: CASSEVGRELFF.

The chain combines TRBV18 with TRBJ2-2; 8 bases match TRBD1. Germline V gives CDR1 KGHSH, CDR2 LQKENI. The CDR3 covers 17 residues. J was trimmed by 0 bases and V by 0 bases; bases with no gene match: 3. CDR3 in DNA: TGTGCCAGCTCACCACCGGGGACAGGAACGAACACCGGGGAGCTGTTTTTT. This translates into CASSPPGTGTNTGELFF.